Listed below are T cell receptor beta chains from one sample, sequenced in a study of shared clonotypes between healthy human individuals. Measured with immunoSEQ multiplex PCR; TCRdb has only the in-frame clones, and not every one. The sample has 760,000 or so clones, about 96% seen once. Specimen: naive CD8+ T cells sorted from blood. Source of these receptors: a man aged 30 to 39 in good health. Both conserved end residues are part of each CDR3. Each record gives: J gene, V gene, clone size, D gene, CDR3 length, CDR3 protein, CDR3 DNA. A D gene is named only where the DNA matches it firmly. Clone size, where shown, is once, few, many, or a class for clones that have expanded.

j_gene: TRBJ2-7
v_gene: TRBV10-3
abundance: NA
d_gene: NA
len: 15
CDR3aa: CAISVGGTSGYEQYF
CDR3nt: TGTGCCATCAGTGTGGGAGGAACGTCGGGTTACGAGCAGTACTTC

j_gene: TRBJ1-2
v_gene: TRBV4-3
abundance: NA
d_gene: NA
len: 14
CDR3aa: CASSPDRNLYGYTF
CDR3nt: TGCGCCAGCAGCCCCGACAGGAATCTATATGGCTACACCTTC

j_gene: TRBJ2-2
v_gene: TRBV11-2
abundance: NA
d_gene: TRBD2
len: 14
CDR3aa: CASTAGVRAGELFF
CDR3nt: TGTGCCAGCACCGCGGGAGTAAGGGCCGGGGAGCTGTTTTTT

j_gene: TRBJ2-7
v_gene: TRBV29-1
abundance: NA
d_gene: TRBD1
len: 15
CDR3aa: CSVVAGGTGNYEQYF
CDR3nt: TGCAGCGTTGTAGCCGGCGGGACAGGGAACTACGAGCAGTACTTC

j_gene: TRBJ2-7
v_gene: TRBV7-3
abundance: NA
d_gene: NA
len: 14
CDR3aa: CASSLDGASYEQYF
CDR3nt: TGTGCCAGCAGCCTGGACGGGGCCTCCTACGAGCAGTACTTC

j_gene: TRBJ2-7
v_gene: TRBV27
abundance: NA
d_gene: NA
len: 16
CDR3aa: CASSLGGRPPSYEQYF
CDR3nt: TGTGCCAGCAGCCTTGGAGGCAGGCCGCCTTCCTACGAGCAGTACTTC

j_gene: TRBJ2-5
v_gene: TRBV6-5
abundance: NA
d_gene: TRBD1
len: 14
CDR3aa: CASSGQGSWETQYF
CDR3nt: TGTGCCAGCAGCGGACAGGGTTCATGGGAGACCCAGTACTTC

j_gene: TRBJ1-1
v_gene: TRBV7-8
abundance: NA
d_gene: NA
len: 14
CDR3aa: CASSLAMGGTEAFF
CDR3nt: TGTGCCAGCAGCTTAGCGATGGGGGGCACTGAAGCTTTCTTT

j_gene: TRBJ1-2
v_gene: TRBV6-5
abundance: NA
d_gene: NA
len: 14
CDR3aa: CASSYAAGIYGYTF
CDR3nt: TGTGCCAGCAGTTACGCCGCAGGAATCTATGGCTACACCTTC

j_gene: TRBJ2-2
v_gene: TRBV5-1
abundance: once
d_gene: TRBD2
len: 15
CDR3aa: CASKAGGLNTGELFF
CDR3nt: TGCGCCAGCAAAGCGGGAGGCCTGAACACCGGGGAGCTGTTTTTT

j_gene: TRBJ2-5
v_gene: TRBV6-5
abundance: NA
d_gene: TRBD2
len: 15
CDR3aa: CASSSVLAGLETQYF
CDR3nt: TGTGCCAGCAGTTCCGTACTAGCGGGACTGGAGACCCAGTACTTC

j_gene: TRBJ1-5
v_gene: TRBV6-6
abundance: once
d_gene: TRBD1
len: 15
CDR3aa: CASSYLDRAVQPQHF
CDR3nt: TGTGCCAGCAGTTACTTGGACAGGGCGGTACAGCCCCAGCATTTT

j_gene: TRBJ2-3
v_gene: TRBV27
abundance: NA
d_gene: NA
len: 13
CDR3aa: CASGLGPADTQYF
CDR3nt: TGTGCCAGCGGTCTAGGGCCCGCAGATACGCAGTATTTT

j_gene: TRBJ2-2
v_gene: TRBV29-1
abundance: NA
d_gene: NA
len: 15
CDR3aa: CSAGVRDGRTGELFF
CDR3nt: TGCAGCGCGGGGGTCCGGGACGGGCGGACCGGGGAGCTGTTTTTT

j_gene: TRBJ2-1
v_gene: TRBV27
abundance: NA
d_gene: TRBD2
len: 15
CDR3aa: CASSSRAGNYNEQFF
CDR3nt: TGTGCCAGCAGTTCCCGAGCGGGGAATTACAATGAGCAGTTCTTC

j_gene: TRBJ1-2
v_gene: TRBV9
abundance: NA
d_gene: TRBD1
len: 17
CDR3aa: CASSVGTGGSLGYGYTF
CDR3nt: TGTGCCAGCAGCGTGGGGACAGGGGGAAGTCTTGGCTATGGCTACACCTTC

j_gene: TRBJ2-7
v_gene: TRBV6-6
abundance: NA
d_gene: TRBD2
len: 15
CDR3aa: CASSYISSGAYEQYF
CDR3nt: TGTGCCAGCAGTTACATTTCTAGCGGGGCCTACGAGCAGTACTTC

j_gene: TRBJ2-7
v_gene: TRBV6-5
abundance: NA
d_gene: NA
len: 14
CDR3aa: CASSYSLDSYEQYF
CDR3nt: TGTGCCAGCAGTTACTCCCTCGACTCCTACGAGCAGTACTTC

j_gene: TRBJ1-2
v_gene: TRBV6-5
abundance: NA
d_gene: TRBD1
len: 13
CDR3aa: CASSYRTGFGYTF
CDR3nt: TGTGCCAGCAGTTACCGGACAGGATTTGGCTACACCTTC

j_gene: TRBJ2-1
v_gene: TRBV12-5
abundance: NA
d_gene: NA
len: 13
CDR3aa: CASGLESYNEQFF
CDR3nt: TGTGCTAGTGGTTTGGAGTCGTACAATGAGCAGTTCTTC

j_gene: TRBJ1-3
v_gene: TRBV7-9
abundance: NA
d_gene: NA
len: 12
CDR3aa: CASSPTPDTIYF
CDR3nt: TGTGCCAGCAGCCCAACACCCGACACCATATATTTT

j_gene: TRBJ1-4
v_gene: TRBV5-5
abundance: once
d_gene: NA
len: 16
CDR3aa: CASSLHRLTTNEKLFF
CDR3nt: TGTGCCAGCAGCCTTCATCGGCTTACAACTAATGAAAAACTGTTTTTT

j_gene: TRBJ2-7
v_gene: TRBV7-9
abundance: NA
d_gene: TRBD1
len: 15
CDR3aa: CASSLEETGGYEQYF
CDR3nt: TGTGCCAGCAGCTTAGAGGAGACAGGGGGCTACGAGCAGTACTTC

j_gene: TRBJ2-6
v_gene: TRBV27
abundance: NA
d_gene: NA
len: 18
CDR3aa: CASSQDPLRSSGANVLTF
CDR3nt: TGTGCCAGCAGCCAAGATCCATTGAGATCCTCTGGGGCCAACGTCCTGACTTTC

j_gene: TRBJ2-7
v_gene: TRBV7-9
abundance: NA
d_gene: TRBD1
len: 14
CDR3aa: CASSSRDRGHEQYF
CDR3nt: TGTGCCAGCAGCTCCCGGGACAGGGGCCACGAGCAGTACTTC

j_gene: TRBJ2-1
v_gene: TRBV7-9
abundance: NA
d_gene: NA
len: 10
CDR3aa: CATAWNEQFF
CDR3nt: TGTGCCACCGCCTGGAATGAGCAGTTCTTC

j_gene: TRBJ2-2
v_gene: TRBV6-5
abundance: NA
d_gene: NA
len: 13
CDR3aa: CASSRENTGELFF
CDR3nt: TGTGCCAGCAGCCGGGAGAACACCGGGGAGCTGTTTTTT

j_gene: TRBJ2-7
v_gene: TRBV27
abundance: NA
d_gene: NA
len: 13
CDR3aa: CASSLLGGYEQYF
CDR3nt: TGTGCCAGCAGTTTATTAGGTGGCTACGAGCAGTACTTC

j_gene: TRBJ1-5
v_gene: TRBV5-5
abundance: NA
d_gene: TRBD1
len: 15
CDR3aa: CASSTGEYSNQPQHF
CDR3nt: TGTGCCAGCAGTACAGGGGAATATAGCAATCAGCCCCAGCATTTT

j_gene: TRBJ2-7
v_gene: TRBV4-1
abundance: NA
d_gene: NA
len: 14
CDR3aa: CASSQGPNSYEQYF
CDR3nt: TGCGCCAGCAGCCAAGGTCCCAACTCCTACGAGCAGTACTTC

j_gene: TRBJ2-4
v_gene: TRBV6-6
abundance: NA
d_gene: TRBD2
len: 15
CDR3aa: CASSRGDGAKNIQYF
CDR3nt: TGTGCCAGCTCCCGGGGGGATGGGGCCAAAAACATTCAGTACTTC

j_gene: TRBJ2-1
v_gene: TRBV7-6
abundance: NA
d_gene: NA
len: 16
CDR3aa: CASSLRSGTSLDEQFF
CDR3nt: TGTGCCAGCAGCTTAAGGTCCGGGACGTCCCTCGATGAGCAGTTCTTC

j_gene: TRBJ2-7
v_gene: TRBV14
abundance: NA
d_gene: TRBD2
len: 13
CDR3aa: CASSQRLAHEQYF
CDR3nt: TGTGCCAGCAGCCAAAGACTAGCCCACGAGCAGTACTTC

j_gene: TRBJ1-5
v_gene: TRBV9
abundance: NA
d_gene: NA
len: 15
CDR3aa: CASSVGDGFSQPQHF
CDR3nt: TGTGCCAGCAGCGTAGGAGATGGGTTCAGTCAGCCCCAGCATTTT

j_gene: TRBJ2-7
v_gene: TRBV9
abundance: NA
d_gene: TRBD1
len: 15
CDR3aa: CASTPTGVSTYEQYF
CDR3nt: TGTGCCAGCACCCCGACAGGGGTTTCAACCTACGAGCAGTACTTC

j_gene: TRBJ2-7
v_gene: TRBV27
abundance: NA
d_gene: TRBD2
len: 13
CDR3aa: CASASGASYEQYF
CDR3nt: TGTGCCAGCGCTAGCGGGGCATCCTACGAGCAGTACTTC

j_gene: TRBJ1-1
v_gene: TRBV7-9
abundance: NA
d_gene: NA
len: 15
CDR3aa: CASSGPPGPSTEAFF
CDR3nt: TGTGCCAGCAGCGGCCCGCCGGGACCTTCCACTGAAGCTTTCTTT

j_gene: TRBJ2-7
v_gene: TRBV27
abundance: NA
d_gene: NA
len: 15
CDR3aa: CASSRMREGGYEQYF
CDR3nt: TGTGCCAGCAGCAGAATGCGGGAAGGGGGTTACGAGCAGTACTTC

j_gene: TRBJ2-3
v_gene: TRBV7-8
abundance: NA
d_gene: NA
len: 14
CDR3aa: CASSPRDLSSTQYF
CDR3nt: TGTGCCAGCAGCCCCCGGGACCTAAGCAGTACGCAGTATTTT

j_gene: TRBJ2-1
v_gene: TRBV5-6
abundance: NA
d_gene: NA
len: 11
CDR3aa: CASTTANEQFF
CDR3nt: TGTGCCAGCACCACAGCCAATGAGCAGTTCTTC

j_gene: TRBJ2-6
v_gene: TRBV5-1
abundance: NA
d_gene: TRBD2
len: 19
CDR3aa: CASSLVLAGVYSGANVLTF
CDR3nt: TGCGCCAGCAGCTTGGTCCTAGCGGGAGTTTATTCTGGGGCCAACGTCCTGACTTTC

j_gene: TRBJ2-7
v_gene: TRBV25-1
abundance: NA
d_gene: NA
len: 12
CDR3aa: CASSASSYEQYF
CDR3nt: TGTGCCAGCAGTGCGAGCTCCTACGAGCAGTACTTC

j_gene: TRBJ2-3
v_gene: TRBV7-6
abundance: NA
d_gene: NA
len: 12
CDR3aa: CASSPPTDTQYF
CDR3nt: TGTGCCAGCAGCCCCCCAACAGATACGCAGTATTTT

j_gene: TRBJ1-4
v_gene: TRBV10-2
abundance: few
d_gene: NA
len: 15
CDR3aa: CASLRIFATNEKLFF
CDR3nt: TGCGCCAGCCTTCGGATCTTTGCAACTAATGAAAAACTGTTTTTT

j_gene: TRBJ2-3
v_gene: TRBV7-2
abundance: NA
d_gene: NA
len: 15
CDR3aa: CASKGTGISTDTQYF
CDR3nt: TGTGCCAGCAAGGGAACAGGTATTAGCACAGATACGCAGTATTTT

j_gene: TRBJ2-7
v_gene: TRBV11-2
abundance: NA
d_gene: NA
len: 13
CDR3aa: CASSPRSSYEQYF
CDR3nt: TGTGCCAGCAGCCCCCGATCGTCCTACGAGCAGTACTTC

j_gene: TRBJ2-2
v_gene: TRBV11-3
abundance: NA
d_gene: TRBD2
len: 15
CDR3aa: CASSSWAGGPGELFF
CDR3nt: TGTGCCAGCAGCTCCTGGGCGGGAGGTCCCGGGGAGCTGTTTTTT

j_gene: TRBJ2-4
v_gene: TRBV7-6
abundance: NA
d_gene: NA
len: 14
CDR3aa: CASSSRGLTDIQYF
CDR3nt: TGTGCCAGCAGCTCGCGGGGGCTTACGGACATTCAGTACTTC

j_gene: TRBJ1-1
v_gene: TRBV7-6
abundance: NA
d_gene: NA
len: 14
CDR3aa: CASSSGTGYTEAFF
CDR3nt: TGTGCCAGCAGCTCCGGTACGGGTTACACTGAAGCTTTCTTT

j_gene: TRBJ2-1
v_gene: TRBV4-1
abundance: NA
d_gene: TRBD2
len: 16
CDR3aa: CASSQELAGGPLEQFF
CDR3nt: TGCGCCAGCAGCCAAGAGTTAGCGGGAGGCCCCCTTGAGCAGTTCTTC

j_gene: TRBJ1-5
v_gene: TRBV5-1
abundance: NA
d_gene: NA
len: 13
CDR3aa: CASRIGSNQPQHF
CDR3nt: TGCGCCAGCAGGATAGGGAGCAATCAGCCCCAGCATTTT

j_gene: TRBJ2-1
v_gene: TRBV29-1
abundance: NA
d_gene: NA
len: 11
CDR3aa: CSVAGNNEQFF
CDR3nt: TGCAGCGTTGCGGGGAACAATGAGCAGTTCTTC

j_gene: TRBJ2-1
v_gene: TRBV19
abundance: NA
d_gene: TRBD2
len: 18
CDR3aa: CASSIDGLAGGTYNEQFF
CDR3nt: TGTGCCAGTAGTATAGACGGACTAGCGGGAGGGACCTACAATGAGCAGTTCTTC

j_gene: TRBJ2-7
v_gene: TRBV11-2
abundance: NA
d_gene: NA
len: 16
CDR3aa: CASSSHRGSDIYEQYF
CDR3nt: TGTGCCAGCAGCTCCCACCGCGGCAGCGACATCTACGAGCAGTACTTC

j_gene: TRBJ2-7
v_gene: TRBV7-6
abundance: few
d_gene: NA
len: 14
CDR3aa: CASSLERGTNEQYF
CDR3nt: TGTGCCAGCAGCTTAGAAAGGGGGACAAACGAGCAGTACTTC

j_gene: TRBJ2-1
v_gene: TRBV7-3
abundance: once
d_gene: NA
len: 13
CDR3aa: CASSFDPRNEQFF
CDR3nt: TGTGCCAGCAGCTTTGACCCCCGGAATGAGCAGTTCTTC

j_gene: TRBJ2-3
v_gene: TRBV6-5
abundance: NA
d_gene: NA
len: 15
CDR3aa: CASSYYRGNTDTQYF
CDR3nt: TGTGCCAGCAGTTATTACCGGGGTAACACAGATACGCAGTATTTT

j_gene: TRBJ2-7
v_gene: TRBV28
abundance: NA
d_gene: TRBD1
len: 14
CDR3aa: CASSFPGTAYEQYF
CDR3nt: TGTGCCAGCAGTTTTCCAGGGACAGCCTACGAGCAGTACTTC

j_gene: TRBJ2-7
v_gene: TRBV14
abundance: NA
d_gene: NA
len: 14
CDR3aa: CASSQSGLWYEQYF
CDR3nt: TGTGCCAGCAGCCAATCCGGCCTGTGGTACGAGCAGTACTTC